Reported below is one T cell receptor beta chain. Its matching antigen is unknown. These data are taken from a study of blood T cells in healthy people across ages. For the second PCR, which ran for roughly 6 to 12 cycles, a sample-barcoded 5' primer and a J-beta primer mix were used. The template-switch adaptor was a 5' adaptor with 12 random nucleotides. It tagged each cDNA molecule. TCRdb analysed the 5' RACE reads with MiXCR anew, one entry per CDR3 protein. The sample shows roughly 550,000 distinct CDR3 sequences, around 24% of them seen only once. Roughly 10 milliliters of peripheral blood were drawn from each donor into EDTA-treated tubes. Study-wide results and caveats: A conclusive naive versus antigen-experienced comparison was prevented by the unsorted PBMCs. Estimates of total diversity, which came from one million sequenced T cells, were considered to be underestimates.

V shed 6 bases and J shed 2 bases, with 13 bases lying between them. CDR1 DFQATT and CDR2 SNEGSKA come from the germline V gene (reference sequence). The CDR3 is 13 amino acids. These data were likewise used in another study, on T cells of mothers and their children.

The sample comprised blood. The chain is built from TRBV20-1 and TRBJ2-5; no clear D gene. The TCR was taken from a boy between 5 and 17 years old in good health. The DNA for the CDR3 is TGCAGTGCGCCACTCCCACCGCAAGAGACCCAGTACTTC. As protein: CSAPLPPQETQYF.